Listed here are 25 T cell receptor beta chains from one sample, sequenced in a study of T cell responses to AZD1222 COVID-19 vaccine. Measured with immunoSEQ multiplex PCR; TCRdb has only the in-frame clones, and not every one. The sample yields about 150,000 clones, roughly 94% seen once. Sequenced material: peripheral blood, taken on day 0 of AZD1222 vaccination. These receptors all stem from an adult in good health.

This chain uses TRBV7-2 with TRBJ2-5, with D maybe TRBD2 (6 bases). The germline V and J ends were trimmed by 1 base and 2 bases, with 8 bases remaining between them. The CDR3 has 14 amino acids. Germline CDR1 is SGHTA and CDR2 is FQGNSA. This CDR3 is CASSLGGLQETQYF. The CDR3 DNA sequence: TGTGCCAGCAGCTTAGGGGGACTTCAAGAGACCCAGTACTTC.

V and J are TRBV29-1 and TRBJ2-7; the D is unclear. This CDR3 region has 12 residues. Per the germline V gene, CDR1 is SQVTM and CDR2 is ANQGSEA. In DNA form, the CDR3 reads TGCAGCGTAGTACGAATCTCCAACGAGCAGTACGTC. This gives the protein CSVVRISNEQYV.

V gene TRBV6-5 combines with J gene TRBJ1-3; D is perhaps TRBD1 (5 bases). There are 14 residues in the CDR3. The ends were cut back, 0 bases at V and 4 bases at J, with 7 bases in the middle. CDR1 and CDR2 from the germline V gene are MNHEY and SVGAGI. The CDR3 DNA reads TGTGCCAGCAGTTACTCCGGGGCGGGAAACACCATATATTTT. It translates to CASSYSGAGNTIYF.

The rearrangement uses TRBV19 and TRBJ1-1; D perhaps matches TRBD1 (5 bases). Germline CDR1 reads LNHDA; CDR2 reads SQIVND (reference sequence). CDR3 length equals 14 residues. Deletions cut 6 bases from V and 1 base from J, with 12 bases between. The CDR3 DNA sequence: TGTGCCAGTAGGCCGGGACGGGGGAACACTGAAGCTTTCTTT. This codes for CASRPGRGNTEAFF.

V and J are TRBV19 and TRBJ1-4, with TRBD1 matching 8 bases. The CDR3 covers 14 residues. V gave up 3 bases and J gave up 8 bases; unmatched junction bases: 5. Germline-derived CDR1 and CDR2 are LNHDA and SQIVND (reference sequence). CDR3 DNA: TGTGCCAGTAGTATCGGGGCAGGGGGCGAAAAACTGTTTTTT. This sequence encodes CASSIGAGGEKLFF.

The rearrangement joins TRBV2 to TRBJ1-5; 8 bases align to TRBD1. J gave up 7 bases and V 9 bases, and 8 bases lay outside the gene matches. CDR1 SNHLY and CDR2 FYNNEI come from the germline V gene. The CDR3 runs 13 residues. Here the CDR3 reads CASRQGTRQPQHF. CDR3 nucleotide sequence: TGTGCCAGTAGACAGGGGACTAGGCAGCCCCAGCATTTT.

The CDR3 nucleotides read TGTGCCAGCAGCGCGACGGGCAGCAATCAGCCCCAGCATTTT. Its protein product is CASSATGSNQPQHF. This sequence joins TRBV7-8 and TRBJ1-5; D is uncertain. The CDR3 contains 14 residues. From germline, CDR1 is SGHVS and CDR2 FQNEAQ. V dropped 5 bases and J dropped 1 base, with 9 bases sitting between them.

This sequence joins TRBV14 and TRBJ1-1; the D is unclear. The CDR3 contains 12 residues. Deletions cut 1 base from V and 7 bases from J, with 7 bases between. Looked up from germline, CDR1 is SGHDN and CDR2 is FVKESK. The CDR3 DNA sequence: TGTGCCAGCAGCCAAGGGCGAGGTGAAGCTTTCTTT. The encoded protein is CASSQGRGEAFF.

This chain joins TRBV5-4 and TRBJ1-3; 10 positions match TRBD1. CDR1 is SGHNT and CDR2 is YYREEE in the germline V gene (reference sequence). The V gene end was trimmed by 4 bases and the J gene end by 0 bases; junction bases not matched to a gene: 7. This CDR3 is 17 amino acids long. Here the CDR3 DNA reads TGTGCCAGCAGCCCGGGACAGGGGTTCAGCTCTGGAAACACCATATATTTT. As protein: CASSPGQGFSSGNTIYF.

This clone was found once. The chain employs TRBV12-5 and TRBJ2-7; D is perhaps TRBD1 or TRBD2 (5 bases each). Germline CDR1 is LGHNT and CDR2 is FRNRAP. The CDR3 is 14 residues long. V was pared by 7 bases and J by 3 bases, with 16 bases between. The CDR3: CASALGASSYEQYV. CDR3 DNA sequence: TGTGCTAGTGCCCTCGGGGCTAGCAGCTACGAGCAGTACGTC.

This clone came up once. DNA for the CDR3: TGTGCCAGCAGCCCTACTTGGACAGTGAACACTGAAGCTTTCTTT. Protein product: CASSPTWTVNTEAFF. The chain uses TRBV27 and TRBJ1-1; TRBD1 is a possible D gene (6 bases). The CDR3 length is 15 residues. Looked up from germline, CDR1 is MNHEY and CDR2 is SMNVEV (reference sequence). Trimming removed 6 bases at V and 0 bases at J, with 14 bases between.

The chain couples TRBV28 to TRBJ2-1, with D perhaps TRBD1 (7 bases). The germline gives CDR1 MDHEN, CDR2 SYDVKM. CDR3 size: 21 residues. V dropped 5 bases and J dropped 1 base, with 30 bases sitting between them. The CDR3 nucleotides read TGTGCCAGCAGTAGAAACCCTGACAGGGTACCCCTTCGGGGGTCCTACAATGAGCAGTTCTTC. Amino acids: CASSRNPDRVPLRGSYNEQFF.

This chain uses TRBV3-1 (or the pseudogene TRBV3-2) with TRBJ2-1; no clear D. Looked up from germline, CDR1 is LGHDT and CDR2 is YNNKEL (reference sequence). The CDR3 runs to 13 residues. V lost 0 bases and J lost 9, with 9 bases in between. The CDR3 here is CASSQEGQVEQFF. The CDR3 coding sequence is TGTGCCAGCAGCCAAGAAGGCCAAGTTGAGCAGTTCTTC.

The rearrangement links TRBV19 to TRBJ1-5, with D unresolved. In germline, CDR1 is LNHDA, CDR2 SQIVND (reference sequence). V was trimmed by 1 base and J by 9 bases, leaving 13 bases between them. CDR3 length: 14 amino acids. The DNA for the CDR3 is TGTGCCAGTAGTATAGGGCTTCCCACCTTGCCCCAGCATTTT. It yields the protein CASSIGLPTLPQHF.

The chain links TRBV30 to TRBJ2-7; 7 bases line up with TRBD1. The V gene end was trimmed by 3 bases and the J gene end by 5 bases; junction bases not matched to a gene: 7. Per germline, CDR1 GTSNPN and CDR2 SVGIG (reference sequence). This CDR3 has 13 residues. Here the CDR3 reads CAWSSQGVDEQYV. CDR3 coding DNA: TGTGCCTGGAGCTCCCAGGGGGTTGACGAGCAGTACGTC.

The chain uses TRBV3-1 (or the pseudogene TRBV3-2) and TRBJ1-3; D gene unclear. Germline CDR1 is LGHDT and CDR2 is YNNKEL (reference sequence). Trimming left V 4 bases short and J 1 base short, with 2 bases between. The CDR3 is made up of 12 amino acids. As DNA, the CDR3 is TGTGCCAGCAGCCTTTCTGGAAACACCATATATTTT. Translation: CASSLSGNTIYF.

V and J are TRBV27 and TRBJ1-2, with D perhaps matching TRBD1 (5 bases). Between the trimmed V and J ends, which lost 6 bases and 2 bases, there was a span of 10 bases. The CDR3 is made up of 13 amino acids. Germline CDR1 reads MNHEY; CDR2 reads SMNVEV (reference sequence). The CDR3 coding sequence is TGTGCCAGCAGCCGGGGGGAGAACTATGGCTACACCTTC. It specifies CASSRGENYGYTF.

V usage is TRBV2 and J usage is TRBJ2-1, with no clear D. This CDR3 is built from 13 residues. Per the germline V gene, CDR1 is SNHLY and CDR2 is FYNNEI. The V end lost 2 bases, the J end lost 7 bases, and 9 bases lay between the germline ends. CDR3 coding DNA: TGTGCCAGCAGTGAATATTTGGGGAATGAGCAGTTCTTC. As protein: CASSEYLGNEQFF.

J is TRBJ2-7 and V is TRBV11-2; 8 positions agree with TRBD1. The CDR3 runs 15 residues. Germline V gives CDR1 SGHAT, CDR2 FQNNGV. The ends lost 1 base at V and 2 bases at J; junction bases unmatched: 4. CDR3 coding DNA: TGTGCCAGCAGCTTAGGCAGGGGGCTTACCTACGAGCAGTACGTC. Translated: CASSLGRGLTYEQYV.

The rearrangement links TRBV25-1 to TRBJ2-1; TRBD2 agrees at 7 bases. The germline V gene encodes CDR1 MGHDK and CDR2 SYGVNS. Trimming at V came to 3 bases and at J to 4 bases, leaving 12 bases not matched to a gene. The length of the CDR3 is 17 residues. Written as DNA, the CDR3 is TGTGCCAGCAGTGACCCCCTTGTGCGGGGGAATTACAATGAGCAGTTCTTC. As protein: CASSDPLVRGNYNEQFF.

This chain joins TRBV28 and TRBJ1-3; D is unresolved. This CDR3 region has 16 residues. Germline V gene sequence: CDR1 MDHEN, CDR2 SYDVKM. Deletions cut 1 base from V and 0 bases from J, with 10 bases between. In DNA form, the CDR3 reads TGTGCCAGCAGTTTATCCGGACGGGTCTCTGGAAACACCATATATTTT. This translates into CASSLSGRVSGNTIYF.

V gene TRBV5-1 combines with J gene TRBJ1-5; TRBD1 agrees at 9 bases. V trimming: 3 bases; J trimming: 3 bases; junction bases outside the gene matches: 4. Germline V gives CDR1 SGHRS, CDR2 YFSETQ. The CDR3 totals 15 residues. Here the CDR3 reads CASSSGTGYNQPQHF. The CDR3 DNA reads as TGCGCCAGCAGCTCCGGGACAGGGTACAATCAGCCCCAGCATTTT.

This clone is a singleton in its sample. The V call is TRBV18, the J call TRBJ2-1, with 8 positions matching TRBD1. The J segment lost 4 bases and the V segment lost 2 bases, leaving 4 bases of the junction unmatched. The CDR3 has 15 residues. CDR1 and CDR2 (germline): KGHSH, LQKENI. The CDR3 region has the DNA TGTGCCAGCTCACCAAGGGGACAGGATTACAATGAGCAGTTCTTC. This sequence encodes CASSPRGQDYNEQFF.

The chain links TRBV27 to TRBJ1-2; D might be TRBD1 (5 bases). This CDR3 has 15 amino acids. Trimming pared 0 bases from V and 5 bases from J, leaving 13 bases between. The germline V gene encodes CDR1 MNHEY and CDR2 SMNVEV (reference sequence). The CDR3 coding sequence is TGTGCCAGCAGTTTATCGGGGCAGCCCTTGTATGGCTACACCTTC. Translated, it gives CASSLSGQPLYGYTF.

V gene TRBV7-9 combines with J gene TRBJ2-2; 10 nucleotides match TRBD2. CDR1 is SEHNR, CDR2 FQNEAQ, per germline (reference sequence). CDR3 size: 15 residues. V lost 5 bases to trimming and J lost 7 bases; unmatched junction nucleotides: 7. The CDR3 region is CASSGLAGAYGELFF. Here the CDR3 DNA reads TGTGCCAGCAGCGGGCTAGCGGGAGCTTACGGGGAGCTGTTTTTT.